The 15 T cell receptor beta chains given below trace back to one sample, sequenced in a study of CD8 T cells in Susac syndrome (dated by TCRdb to the late 2010s). The protocol used for the library was the immunoSEQ multiplex PCR assay. RNA was extracted with the RNeasy kit and roughly 0.45 to 1 ug was reverse transcribed using random hexamers. TCRdb redid the processing of the public reads, applying fastp at Q25 and MiXCR, and retained in-frame beta chains. Every entry covers one CDR3 protein and lists the most common genes and DNA from its rows. The sample includes approximately 190,000 distinct CDR3 sequences, with 85% to 95% observed a single time. 0.095% to 0.12% of the sample is in the top ten clones. The specimen was CD4+ T cells from PBMCs. All receptors come from a human donor in good health.

V and J are TRBV4-2 and TRBJ2-1; D ambiguous. CDR1 is LGHNA and CDR2 is YNFKEQ in the germline V gene. V was cut by 3 bases and J by 6 bases, with 6 bases left in between. This CDR3 spans 12 amino acids. The CDR3 loop is CASSQASNEQFF. CDR3 DNA sequence: TGTGCCAGCAGCCAGGCGAGCAATGAGCAGTTCTTC.

V and J are TRBV4-3 and TRBJ2-1; D is unclear. Germline V CDR1 and CDR2: LGHNA, YSLEER. V shed 0 bases and J shed 5 bases, with 11 bases lying between them. The CDR3 length is 15 residues. As DNA, the CDR3 is TGCGCCAGCAGCCAAGAGCTCCTCTTGGACAATGAGCAGTTCTTC. Amino acids: CASSQELLLDNEQFF.

V is TRBV4-2 and J is TRBJ1-1; no definite D call. Germline CDR1 is LGHNA and CDR2 is YNFKEQ. Trimming removed 0 bases from V and 1 base from J, with 12 bases in between. The CDR3 contains 16 residues. CDR3 protein: CASSQEARAENTEAFF. The CDR3 nucleotides read TGTGCCAGCAGCCAAGAGGCGCGGGCAGAGAACACTGAAGCTTTCTTT.

This chain connects TRBV7-9 to TRBJ1-2; D is ambiguous. Deletions cut 4 bases from V and 11 bases from J, with 8 bases between. The CDR3 sequence is 10 residues long. The germline V gene has CDR1 SEHNR and CDR2 FQNEAQ (reference sequence). CDR3 residues: CASSSIRYTF. The CDR3 coding sequence is TGTGCCAGCAGCTCGATCCGGTACACCTTC.

The chain combines TRBV28 with TRBJ1-2; 10 bases line up with TRBD1. With V trimmed by 5 bases and J by 5 bases, 8 bases remained unmatched. Germline CDR1 MDHEN, CDR2 SYDVKM. The CDR3 length is 15 residues. The CDR3 loop reads CASSPRTGGRYGYTF. CDR3 DNA: TGTGCCAGCAGTCCACGGACAGGGGGAAGGTATGGCTACACCTTC.

The chain has TRBV4-2 and TRBJ1-3; no definite D call. Germline V CDR1 and CDR2: LGHNA, YNFKEQ. V was shortened by 0 bases and J by 4 bases, with 1 base between the two germline ends. This CDR3 region has 12 residues. The CDR3 DNA follows: TGTGCCAGCAGCCAAGAGGGAAACACCATATATTTT. It translates to CASSQEGNTIYF.

V and J are TRBV5-1 and TRBJ2-1; D gene ambiguous. V dropped 0 bases and J dropped 14 bases, with 12 bases sitting between them. CDR1 and CDR2 (germline): SGHRS, YFSETQ. There are 12 residues in the CDR3. CDR3 nucleotide sequence: TGCGCCAGCAGCTTGGGGTCCTCGAGCGAGTTCTTC. Amino acid sequence: CASSLGSSSEFF.

This chain connects TRBV7-2 to TRBJ2-5; D may be TRBD2 (6 bases). Germline CDR1 and CDR2: SGHTA and FQGNSA. Between the trimmed V and J ends, which lost 1 base and 5 bases, there was a span of 17 bases. The CDR3 has 16 amino acids. The CDR3 coding sequence is TGTGCCAGCAGCTTAGGGGGCGGGGAGGCGACGGAGACCCAGTACTTC. It is translated as CASSLGGGEATETQYF. Full variable domain (rest looked up from reference TRBV7-2 and TRBJ2-5): GAGVSQSPSNKVTEKGKDVELRCDPISGHTALYWYRQSLGQGLEFLIYFQGNSAPDKSGLPSDRFSAERTGGSVSTLTIQRTQQEDSAVYLCASSLGGGEATETQYFGPGTRLLVL.

This chain uses TRBV3-1 with TRBJ2-7, with 9 bases fitting TRBD1. J was trimmed by 3 bases and V by 6 bases; bases with no gene match: 6. Looked up from germline, CDR1 is LGHDT and CDR2 is YNNKEL (reference sequence). The CDR3 consists of 14 residues. The CDR3 spells CASSPMTGGYEQYF. In DNA, the CDR3 is TGTGCCAGCAGTCCAATGACAGGGGGCTACGAGCAGTACTTC.

The rearrangement joins TRBV3-1 to TRBJ1-1; no clear D. Trimming cost V 0 bases and J 8 bases, with 10 bases left between them. In germline, CDR1 is LGHDT, CDR2 YNNKEL (reference sequence). This CDR3 comprises 13 residues. CDR3 loop: CASSQDGGLEAFF. The CDR3, as DNA: TGTGCCAGCAGCCAAGATGGAGGGTTGGAAGCTTTCTTT. Variable domain in full (rest from reference TRBV3-1 and TRBJ1-1): DTAVSQTPKYLVTQMGNDKSIKCEQNLGHDTMYWYKQDSKKFLKIMFSYNNKELIINETVPNRFSPKSPDKAHLNLHINSLELGDSAVYFCASSQDGGLEAFFGQGTRLTVV.

This chain joins TRBV5-4 and TRBJ1-1, with D hard to call. Germline V lookup: CDR1 SGHNT, CDR2 YYREEE (reference sequence). The CDR3 has 14 amino acids. The V end lost 4 bases, the J end lost 1 base, and 11 bases lay between the germline ends. CDR3 residues: CASSLLQQNTEAFF. CDR3 in DNA: TGTGCCAGCAGCCTACTACAGCAGAACACTGAAGCTTTCTTT.

The rearrangement joins TRBV10-3 to TRBJ1-6; perhaps TRBD1 as D (5 bases). The ends were cut back, 6 bases at V and 8 bases at J, with 8 bases in the middle. CDR1 is ENHRY and CDR2 is SYGVKD in the germline V gene. The CDR3 has 12 amino acids. The CDR3 loop is CAIRGGDSPLHF. The CDR3 DNA is TGTGCCATCAGGGGGGGAGATTCACCCCTCCACTTT.

V is TRBV29-1 and J is TRBJ1-4; D unresolved. This CDR3 has 12 amino acids. In germline, CDR1 is SQVTM, CDR2 ANQGSEA. V was clipped by 4 bases and J by 8 bases, with 11 bases between them. CDR3 protein: CSVGRDGEKLFF. The CDR3 DNA reads as TGCAGCGTTGGACGGGATGGGGAAAAACTGTTTTTT.

CDR3 sequence (DNA): TGTGCCAGCAGCATCGACCGGATCTCCTACGAGCAGTACTTC. This encodes CASSIDRISYEQYF. V and J are TRBV5-4 and TRBJ2-7, with D hard to call. V was pared by 4 bases and J by 0 bases, with 11 bases between. Germline V gene lookup returns CDR1 SGHNT and CDR2 YYREEE (reference sequence). This CDR3 comprises 14 residues. Full variable domain (missing parts from reference TRBV5-4 and TRBJ2-7): ETGVTQSPTHLIKTRGQQVTLRCSSQSGHNTVSWYQQALGQGPQFIFQYYREEENGRGNFPPRFSGLQFPNYSSELNVNALELDDSALYLCASSIDRISYEQYFGPGTRLTVT.

This clonotype has just one count. The rearrangement joins TRBV19 to TRBJ2-3; D may be TRBD2 (6 bases). The CDR3 loop spans 16 amino acids. The germline gives CDR1 LNHDA, CDR2 SQIVND (reference sequence). Trimming cost V 1 base and J 1 base, with 12 bases left between them. The CDR3 DNA reads as TGTGCCAGTAGTATAGCGGCGGGACCGGGCACAGATACGCAGTATTTT. It yields the protein CASSIAAGPGTDTQYF.